This entry describes one T cell receptor beta chain. Repertoires were generated with immunoSEQ multiplex PCR, while TCRdb's copy carries only in-frame clones and drops some. The sample contains 70,000 to 80,000 clones, more than 80% of which appear only once. This sample is part of a study of control samples from healthy donors and cancer patients. This CDR3 has 15 amino acids. The trim removed 5 bases at V and 7 bases at J, leaving 8 bases unmatched. The germline gives CDR1 LNHNV, CDR2 YYDKDF (reference sequence). The sequence was obtained from a man aged 50-59 years in good health. This chain uses TRBV15 with TRBJ2-3; 11 nucleotides align to TRBD2. The sample comprised blood. For the CDR3, the DNA is TGTGCCACCAGCCCGGGACTAGCGGTACTTAATACGCAGTATTTT. The encoded protein is CATSPGLAVLNTQYF.